The entry below describes one T cell receptor beta chain. Libraries were prepared by immunoSEQ multiplex PCR; TCRdb keeps only in-frame clonotypes and omits some of them. The sample yields under 50,000 clones, approximately 85% seen once. This entry is derived from a study of preoperative IRX-2 immunotherapy in early breast cancer. Treatment here: preoperative locoregional IRX-2 cytokine immunotherapy. Preoperative locoregional IRX-2 cytokine immunotherapy was tested in the phase Ib source study. V lost 6 bases and J lost 2, with 15 bases in between. The CDR3 consists of 15 residues. The germline V gene encodes CDR1 SGHRS and CDR2 YFSETQ.

The starting material was lymph node tissue, obtained after IRX-2 immunotherapy. The receptor comes from a human donor with breast cancer. This chain links TRBV5-1 with TRBJ2-1, with D unresolved. The CDR3 spells CASTPEDGAYNEQFF. The CDR3 DNA reads TGCGCCAGCACCCCTGAGGATGGGGCCTACAATGAGCAGTTCTTC.